The rows below give T cell receptor beta chains drawn from one sample of a study of vaccination and CD4 T cells after COVID-19. Their antigens remain unidentified. TCRdb used MiXCR to reprocess the PCR reads, holding one entry per CDR3 protein. The sample holds 12,000 or so distinct CDR3 sequences, less than 80% seen once. Sequencing was carried out using CD4+ T cells from blood, cultured in vitro. All receptors derive from a human donor who had recovered from COVID-19. Each CDR3 is given with its conserved first and last residue. Fields, in order: D gene, V gene, clone size, J gene, CDR3 protein, CDR3 DNA. D genes are given only for firm matches. A row's size may be missing; if present it is once, few, many or a size class.

D: TRBD1
V: TRBV6-1
size: .
J: TRBJ1-5
CDR3: CASLPDRGRQPQHF
DNA: TGTGCCAGCCTTCCCGACAGGGGAAGACAGCCCCAGCATTTT

D: TRBD1
V: TRBV20-1
size: .
J: TRBJ2-1
CDR3: CSARSIGQGRIYNEQFF
DNA: TGCAGTGCTAGATCCATCGGACAGGGCCGAATCTACAATGAGCAGTTCTTC

D: .
V: TRBV2
size: .
J: TRBJ1-2
CDR3: CASSYAVNYGYTF
DNA: TGTGCCAGCAGCTACGCAGTGAACTATGGCTACACCTTC

D: TRBD1
V: TRBV7-9
size: few
J: TRBJ1-6
CDR3: CASSSAGTGGEALHF
DNA: TGTGCCAGCAGCTCCGCCGGGACAGGGGGCGAAGCCCTCCACTTT

D: TRBD1
V: TRBV6-1
size: .
J: TRBJ1-2
CDR3: CASSEVWTGSYGYTF
DNA: TGTGCCAGCAGTGAAGTCTGGACAGGATCCTATGGCTACACCTTC

D: .
V: TRBV11-2
size: .
J: TRBJ1-6
CDR3: CASSTRLQGSYNSPLHF
DNA: TGTGCCAGCAGCACTAGACTCCAAGGCTCCTATAATTCACCCCTCCACTTT

D: TRBD2
V: TRBV20-1
size: .
J: TRBJ2-5
CDR3: CSAGGTSGQETQYF
DNA: TGCAGTGCGGGGGGGACTAGCGGACAAGAGACCCAGTACTTC

D: .
V: TRBV19
size: few
J: TRBJ2-6
CDR3: CASSIRPSSGANVLTF
DNA: TGTGCCAGTAGTATAAGGCCTAGCTCTGGGGCCAACGTCCTGACTTTC

D: .
V: TRBV20-1
size: .
J: TRBJ1-2
CDR3: CSARLVTKVFPAYGYTF
DNA: TGCAGTGCTAGATTGGTGACTAAGGTGTTCCCGGCCTATGGCTACACCTTC

D: TRBD1
V: TRBV20-1
size: few
J: TRBJ1-6
CDR3: CSAREDRVGSPLHF
DNA: TGCAGTGCTAGAGAGGACAGGGTTGGTTCACCCCTCCACTTT

D: TRBD2
V: TRBV28
size: once
J: TRBJ2-7
CDR3: CASSFRLAELSYEQYF
DNA: TGTGCCAGCAGTTTTCGGCTAGCGGAACTCTCCTACGAGCAGTACTTC

D: TRBD2
V: TRBV10-2
size: .
J: TRBJ2-5
CDR3: CASSSGTETQYF
DNA: TGCGCCAGCAGTAGCGGGACGGAGACCCAGTACTTC

D: TRBD1
V: TRBV6-1
size: few
J: TRBJ2-3
CDR3: CASSDPGQGLDTQYF
DNA: TGTGCCAGCAGTGACCCGGGACAGGGGTTAGATACGCAGTATTTT

D: TRBD1
V: TRBV7-9
size: .
J: TRBJ1-1
CDR3: CASSLLINRGRRVATEAFF
DNA: TGTGCCAGCAGCTTACTTATAAACAGGGGGCGCAGGGTGGCCACTGAAGCTTTCTTT

D: .
V: TRBV7-2
size: once
J: TRBJ1-2
CDR3: CASSSRPSGEGYTF
DNA: TGTGCCAGCAGCTCACGACCGTCCGGGGAGGGCTACACCTTC

D: .
V: TRBV20-1
size: .
J: TRBJ2-2
CDR3: CSASATLPGELFF
DNA: TGCAGTGCTAGTGCCACCCTACCCGGGGAGCTGTTTTTT

D: .
V: TRBV19
size: .
J: TRBJ1-5
CDR3: CASTTGGGPIGQPQHF
DNA: TGTGCCAGTACCACTGGGGGGGGGCCCATCGGGCAGCCCCAGCATTTT

D: .
V: TRBV18
size: .
J: TRBJ1-3
CDR3: CASSPQMKGGNTIYF
DNA: TGTGCCAGCTCACCACAGATGAAAGGGGGAAACACCATATATTTT

D: TRBD2
V: TRBV5-4
size: .
J: TRBJ2-1
CDR3: CASSSLLRRGVGEQFF
DNA: TGTGCCAGCAGCTCCCTCCTTCGGCGGGGGGTGGGTGAGCAGTTCTTC

D: .
V: TRBV7-9
size: .
J: TRBJ2-5
CDR3: CASSAVAGETQYF
DNA: TGTGCCAGCTCCGCCGTGGCAGGCGAGACCCAGTACTTC

D: TRBD1
V: TRBV20-1
size: .
J: TRBJ2-3
CDR3: CSARDRDRGTDTQYF
DNA: TGCAGTGCTAGAGATAGAGACAGGGGGACAGATACGCAGTATTTT

D: TRBD2
V: TRBV24-1
size: .
J: TRBJ2-1
CDR3: CATSEAGTSVSDEQFF
DNA: TGTGCCACCAGTGAAGCCGGGACTAGCGTGAGCGATGAGCAGTTCTTC

D: TRBD1
V: TRBV10-3
size: .
J: TRBJ1-5
CDR3: CAISDRDSYQPQHF
DNA: TGTGCCATCAGTGACCGGGACAGCTATCAGCCCCAGCATTTT

D: .
V: TRBV4-2
size: once
J: TRBJ2-3
CDR3: CASSQETDTQYF
DNA: TGTGCCAGCAGCCAAGAGACAGATACGCAGTATTTT

D: TRBD2
V: TRBV7-7
size: .
J: TRBJ2-1
CDR3: CASSLAAGVNNEQFF
DNA: TGTGCTAGCAGCTTAGCAGCGGGAGTAAACAATGAGCAGTTCTTC

D: TRBD2
V: TRBV19
size: .
J: TRBJ2-3
CDR3: CASSISGTSGMVRTDTQYF
DNA: TGTGCCAGTAGTATCTCCGGGACTAGCGGGATGGTGAGGACAGATACGCAGTATTTT

D: .
V: TRBV20-1
size: .
J: TRBJ2-1
CDR3: CSARTQLAYSYNEQFF
DNA: TGCAGTGCTAGGACCCAGCTAGCGTATTCCTACAATGAGCAGTTCTTC

D: TRBD1
V: TRBV6-2/TRBV6-3
size: .
J: TRBJ1-2
CDR3: CASSDREYDYTF
DNA: TGTGCCAGCAGTGACAGGGAGTATGACTACACCTTC

D: .
V: TRBV20-1
size: few
J: TRBJ1-6
CDR3: CSARFARSSYNSPLHF
DNA: TGCAGTGCTAGATTCGCGAGGAGCTCCTATAATTCACCCCTCCACTTT

D: .
V: TRBV27
size: .
J: TRBJ1-5
CDR3: CASGTQGRNQPQHF
DNA: TGTGCCAGCGGTACACAGGGTCGCAATCAGCCCCAGCATTTT

D: .
V: TRBV20-1
size: once
J: TRBJ2-6
CDR3: CSARDRGTGANVLTF
DNA: TGCAGTGCTAGAGATCGGGGAACTGGGGCCAACGTCCTGACTTTC

D: .
V: TRBV6-1
size: .
J: TRBJ1-1
CDR3: CASSEWGFGGNTEAFF
DNA: TGTGCCAGCAGTGAATGGGGTTTTGGAGGGAACACTGAAGCTTTCTTT

D: .
V: TRBV6-5
size: .
J: TRBJ1-5
CDR3: CASSYSKTGNQPQHF
DNA: TGTGCCAGCAGTTACTCGAAGACAGGCAATCAGCCCCAGCATTTT